This note documents a single T cell receptor (beta chain) sequence. With a much larger clone just one base away, this may be a read error. The entry originates in a study of tumor-infiltrating lymphocytes in primary liver carcinoma. Study-level information: Surgeons treated the primary liver carcinoma of the patients by surgical resection. Staging of the tumors gave T1-T3 N0M0, with widths of 4.2 to 10 cm.

Germline DNA was extracted too, while blood RNA derived from unsorted whole blood. Four milliliters of peripheral blood were collected before surgery. Making TCR beta cDNA involved around 510 ng total RNA and a constant-region primer. Nested multiplex PCR, run for three rounds with slightly modified ARM-PCR, yielded TCR beta libraries. From the multiplex PCR reads, TCRdb called clonotypes with MiXCR, one entry per CDR3 protein. Altogether approximately 300,000 distinct CDR3 sequences are present, over 55% being singletons, with the ten largest covering around 9.5%. The sequencing sample was made of peripheral blood. The receptor's source is a man in his forties with primary liver carcinoma and hepatitis B virus infection.

DNA for the CDR3: TGTGCCAGCAGCTCCAGTGACAATGGGCAGTTCTTC. Translation: CASSSSDNGQFF. The rearrangement joins TRBV12-3 or TRBV12-4 to TRBJ2-1; D call uncertain. CDR3 length: 12 amino acids.